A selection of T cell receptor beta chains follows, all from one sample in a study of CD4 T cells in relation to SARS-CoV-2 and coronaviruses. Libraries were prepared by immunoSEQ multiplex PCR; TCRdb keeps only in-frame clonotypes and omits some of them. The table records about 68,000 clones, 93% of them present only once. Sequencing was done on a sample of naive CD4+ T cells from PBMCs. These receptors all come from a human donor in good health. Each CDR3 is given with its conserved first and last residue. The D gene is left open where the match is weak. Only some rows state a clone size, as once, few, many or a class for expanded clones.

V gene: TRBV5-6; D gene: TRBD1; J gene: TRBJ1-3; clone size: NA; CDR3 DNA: TGTGCCAGCAGCTCCTCGCGGACAGGGTTCACTGGAAACACCATATATTTT; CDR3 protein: CASSSSRTGFTGNTIYF
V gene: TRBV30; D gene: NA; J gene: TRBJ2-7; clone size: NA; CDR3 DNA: TGTGCCTGGAGTCCAGGCATGATCCGCCACGAGCAGTACTTC; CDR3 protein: CAWSPGMIRHEQYF
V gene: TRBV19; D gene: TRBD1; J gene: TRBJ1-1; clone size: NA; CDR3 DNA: TGTGCCAGTAGGAGACGGATGACAGGGGCTGTGGGCACTGAAGCTTTCTTT; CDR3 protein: CASRRRMTGAVGTEAFF
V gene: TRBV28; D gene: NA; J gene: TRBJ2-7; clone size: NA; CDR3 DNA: TGTGCCAGCAGTTTAGCCCCAACGGACCAATACGAGCAGTACTTC; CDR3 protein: CASSLAPTDQYEQYF
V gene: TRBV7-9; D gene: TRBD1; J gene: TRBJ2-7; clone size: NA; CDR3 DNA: TGTGCCAGCAACCAAGGACAGGTCGAATCCTACGAGCAGTACTTC; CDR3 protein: CASNQGQVESYEQYF
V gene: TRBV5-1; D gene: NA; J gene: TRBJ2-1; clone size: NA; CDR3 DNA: TGCGCCAGCAAACCAGGGACGAATAATGAGCAGTTCTTC; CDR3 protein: CASKPGTNNEQFF
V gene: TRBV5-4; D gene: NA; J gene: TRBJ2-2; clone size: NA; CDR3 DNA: TGTGCCAGCAGCTTGCGAAACACCGGGGAGCTGTTTTTT; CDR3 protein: CASSLRNTGELFF
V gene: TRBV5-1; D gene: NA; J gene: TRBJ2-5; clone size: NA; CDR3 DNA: TGCGCCAGCAGCTTAGACCAGACACCCACGACCCAGTACTTC; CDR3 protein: CASSLDQTPTTQYF
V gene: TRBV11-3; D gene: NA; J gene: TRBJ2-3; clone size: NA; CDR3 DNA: TGTGCCAGCAGCCGGCCGGGACAACAGGGCCTAGATACGCAGTATTTT; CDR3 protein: CASSRPGQQGLDTQYF
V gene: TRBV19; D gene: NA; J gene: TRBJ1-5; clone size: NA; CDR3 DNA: TGTGCCAGTAGTATAGATGGAATATCACAGGGTCAGCCCAGCAATCAGCCCCAGCATTTT; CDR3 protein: CASSIDGISQGQPSNQPQHF
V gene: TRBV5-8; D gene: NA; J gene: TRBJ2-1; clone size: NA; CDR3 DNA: TGTGCCAGCAGCTTGGGAGTATCTTTTTCGCAGGGCGAGCAGTTCTTC; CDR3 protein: CASSLGVSFSQGEQFF
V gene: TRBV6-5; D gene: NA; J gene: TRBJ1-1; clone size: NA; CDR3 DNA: TGTGCCAGCAGTTACTCGGGGCAGGGGACTTTCTTT; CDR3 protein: CASSYSGQGTFF
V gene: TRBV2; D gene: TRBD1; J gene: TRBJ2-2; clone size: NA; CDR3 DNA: TGTGCCATCAACAGGGGTGTAGGGTACACCGGGGAGCTGTTTTTT; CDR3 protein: CAINRGVGYTGELFF
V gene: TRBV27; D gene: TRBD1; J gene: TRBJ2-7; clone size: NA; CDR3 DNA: TGTGCCAGCAGCCGGGACAGGGGGTCGTACGAGCAGTACTTC; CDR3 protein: CASSRDRGSYEQYF
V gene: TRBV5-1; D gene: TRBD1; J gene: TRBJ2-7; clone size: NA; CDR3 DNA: TGCGCCAGCAGCTTGGCCGGGACAGGGGGCTACGAGCAGTACTTC; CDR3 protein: CASSLAGTGGYEQYF
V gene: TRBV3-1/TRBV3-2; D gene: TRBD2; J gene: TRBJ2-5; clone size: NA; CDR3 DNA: TGTGCCAGCAGCCAAGATATAGTGGGGGGGCAAGAGACCCAGTACTTC; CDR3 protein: CASSQDIVGGQETQYF
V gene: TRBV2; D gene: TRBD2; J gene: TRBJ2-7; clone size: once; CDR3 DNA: TGTGCCAGCAGTGTTCGGGGAGGGTACGAGCAGTACTTC; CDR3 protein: CASSVRGGYEQYF
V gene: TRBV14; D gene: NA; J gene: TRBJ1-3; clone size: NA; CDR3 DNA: TGTGCCAGCAGCCAAGGGGGAAACACCATATATTTT; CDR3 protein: CASSQGGNTIYF
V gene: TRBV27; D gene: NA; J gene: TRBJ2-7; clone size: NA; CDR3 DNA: TGTGCCAGCAGTTTCAGCAGGGGGGAGCGGGGGAGCTCCTACGAGCAGTACTTC; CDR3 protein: CASSFSRGERGSSYEQYF
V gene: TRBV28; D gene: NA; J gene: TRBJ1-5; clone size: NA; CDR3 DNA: TGTGCCAGCAGTTTACCGGGCCAGGGTAACCAGCCCCAGCATTTT; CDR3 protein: CASSLPGQGNQPQHF
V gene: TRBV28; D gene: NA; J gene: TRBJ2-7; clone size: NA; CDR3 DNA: TGTGCCAGCAGCCTCCTGGAACATTACGAGCAGTACTTC; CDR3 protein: CASSLLEHYEQYF
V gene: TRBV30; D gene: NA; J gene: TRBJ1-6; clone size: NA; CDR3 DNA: TGTGCCTGGAGTGGGTCGGCGAATTCACCCCTCCACTTT; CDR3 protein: CAWSGSANSPLHF
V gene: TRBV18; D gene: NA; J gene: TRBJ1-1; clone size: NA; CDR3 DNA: TGTGCCAGCTCACCTAGATCTTGGGGGGGATTAGCTGAAGCTTTCTTT; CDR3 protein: CASSPRSWGGLAEAFF
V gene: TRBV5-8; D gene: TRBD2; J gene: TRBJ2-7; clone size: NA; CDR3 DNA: TGTGCCAGCAGCTTTTCAACCGGTAGCGGGATCTACGAGCAGTACTTC; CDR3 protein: CASSFSTGSGIYEQYF
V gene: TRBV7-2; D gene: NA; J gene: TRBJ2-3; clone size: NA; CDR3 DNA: TGTGCCAGCAGCTTTGAGGCGGTCACCATCACAGATACGCAGTATTTT; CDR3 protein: CASSFEAVTITDTQYF
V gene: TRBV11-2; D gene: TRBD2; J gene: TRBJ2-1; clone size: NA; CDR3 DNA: TGTGCCAGCAGCTCCAGACTAGCGGGAGTCTATGAGCAGTTCTTC; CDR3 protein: CASSSRLAGVYEQFF
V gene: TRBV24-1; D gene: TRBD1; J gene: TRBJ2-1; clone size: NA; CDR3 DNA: TGTGCCACCAGTGATCCACAGGGGGACTACAATGAGCAGTTCTTC; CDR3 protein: CATSDPQGDYNEQFF
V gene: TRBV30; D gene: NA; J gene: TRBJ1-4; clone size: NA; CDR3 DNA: TGTGCCTGGAGTCCCTATGAAAAACTGTTTTTT; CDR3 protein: CAWSPYEKLFF
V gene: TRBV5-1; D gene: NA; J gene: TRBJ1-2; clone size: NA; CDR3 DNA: TGCGCCAGCAGCCCCCTTGACAGAGCTTTGAGCTACACCTTC; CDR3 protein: CASSPLDRALSYTF
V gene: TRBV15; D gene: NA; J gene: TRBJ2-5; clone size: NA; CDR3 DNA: TGTGCCACCAGCAGAGTTTCGGGAAAGGCCAACAACCGCCAAGAGACCCAGTACTTC; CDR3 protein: CATSRVSGKANNRQETQYF
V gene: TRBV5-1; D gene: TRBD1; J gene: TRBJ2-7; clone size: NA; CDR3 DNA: TGCGCCAGCAGCTTGGACGGACAGGGGTACGAGCAGTACTTC; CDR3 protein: CASSLDGQGYEQYF
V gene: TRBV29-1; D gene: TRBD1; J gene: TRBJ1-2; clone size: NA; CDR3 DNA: TGCAGCGTTGGGGGACAGATCTATGGCTACACCTTC; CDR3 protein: CSVGGQIYGYTF
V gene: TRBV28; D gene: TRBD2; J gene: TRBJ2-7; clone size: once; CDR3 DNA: TGTGCCAGCAGTCTAATCACAGGGACTAGCGGGCCCAGGAACTACGAGCAGTACTTC; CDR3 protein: CASSLITGTSGPRNYEQYF
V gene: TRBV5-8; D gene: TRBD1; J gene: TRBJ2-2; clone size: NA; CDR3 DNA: TGTGCCAGCAATTCCGGACAGGGGTTATATGGGGAGCTGTTTTTT; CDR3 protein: CASNSGQGLYGELFF
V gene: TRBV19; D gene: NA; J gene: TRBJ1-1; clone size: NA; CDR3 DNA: TGTGCCAGTAGTGTAAACGGGATGAACACTGAAGCTTTCTTT; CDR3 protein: CASSVNGMNTEAFF
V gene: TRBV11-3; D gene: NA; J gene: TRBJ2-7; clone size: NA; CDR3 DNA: TGTGCCAGCAGCTTAGGGGTCGCCGGGGAGCAGTACTTC; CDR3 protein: CASSLGVAGEQYF
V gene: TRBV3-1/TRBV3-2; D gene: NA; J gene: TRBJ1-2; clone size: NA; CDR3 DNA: TGTGCCAGCAGCCAAGAATGGGGCAGCGCTTACTATGGCTACACCTTC; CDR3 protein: CASSQEWGSAYYGYTF
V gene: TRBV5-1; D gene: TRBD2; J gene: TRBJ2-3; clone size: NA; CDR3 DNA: TGCGCCAGCAGCCACTCTAGCGGGAGCACAGATACGCAGTATTTT; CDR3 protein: CASSHSSGSTDTQYF
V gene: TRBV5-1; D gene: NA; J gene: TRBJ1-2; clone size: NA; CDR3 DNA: TGCGCCAGCAGCTTGGCGTTGTGGGCTCAACAAGGCTATGGCTACACCTTC; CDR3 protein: CASSLALWAQQGYGYTF
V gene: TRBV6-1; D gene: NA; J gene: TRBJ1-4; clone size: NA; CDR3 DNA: TGTGCCAGCAGTGAAGGGCTAGCAACTAATGAAAAACTGTTTTTT; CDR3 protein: CASSEGLATNEKLFF
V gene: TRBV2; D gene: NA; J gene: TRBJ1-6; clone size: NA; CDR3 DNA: TGTGCCAGCAGTGTGGCTCAGGGGTCCAACTCACCCCTCCACTTT; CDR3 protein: CASSVAQGSNSPLHF
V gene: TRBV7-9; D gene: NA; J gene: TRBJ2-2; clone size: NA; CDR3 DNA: TGTGCCAGCAGCTTGTCGGGAAACACCGGGGAGCTGTTTTTT; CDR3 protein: CASSLSGNTGELFF
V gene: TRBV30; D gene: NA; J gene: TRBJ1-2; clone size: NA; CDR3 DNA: TGTGCCTGGAGTGTAAGTGGATATGGCTACACCTTC; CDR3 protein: CAWSVSGYGYTF
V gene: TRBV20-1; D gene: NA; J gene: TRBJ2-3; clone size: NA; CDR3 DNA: TGCAGTGCTAGAGATCGGGATACGCAGTATTTT; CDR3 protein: CSARDRDTQYF
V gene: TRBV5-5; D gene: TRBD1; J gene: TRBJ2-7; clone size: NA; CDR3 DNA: TGTGCCAGCAGCTCCACGACAGGGGGCTCCGAGCAGTACTTC; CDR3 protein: CASSSTTGGSEQYF
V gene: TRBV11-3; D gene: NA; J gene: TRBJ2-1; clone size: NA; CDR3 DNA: TGTGCCAGCAGCTTAGGCGGGGACGTCTCCTACAATGAGCAGTTCTTC; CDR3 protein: CASSLGGDVSYNEQFF
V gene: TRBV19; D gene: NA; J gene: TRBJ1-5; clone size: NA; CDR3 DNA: TGTGCCAGTAGTATCCCCCGACAGGCTAGCAATCAGCCCCAGCATTTT; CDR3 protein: CASSIPRQASNQPQHF
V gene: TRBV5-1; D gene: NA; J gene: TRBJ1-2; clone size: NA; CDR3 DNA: TGCGCCAGCAGCTCAGAAGGGAACTATGGCTACACCTTC; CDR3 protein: CASSSEGNYGYTF
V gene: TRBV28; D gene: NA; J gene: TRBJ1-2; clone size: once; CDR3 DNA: TGTGCCAGCAGACAGACTAACTATGGCTACACCTTC; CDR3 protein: CASRQTNYGYTF
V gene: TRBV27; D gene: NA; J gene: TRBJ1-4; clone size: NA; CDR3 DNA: TGTGCCAGCAGTTTAAAAGGGGGGGGTAATACGGATGAAAAACTGTTTTTT; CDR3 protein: CASSLKGGGNTDEKLFF
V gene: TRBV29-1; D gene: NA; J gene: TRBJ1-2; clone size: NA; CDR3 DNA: TGCGCCACCGTGGCCCACCCCAGATATGGCTACACCTTC; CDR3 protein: CATVAHPRYGYTF
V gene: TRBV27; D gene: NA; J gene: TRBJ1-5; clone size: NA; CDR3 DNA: TGTGCCAGCAGTTTAGCCCGAAGCAATCAGCCCCAGCATTTT; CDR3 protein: CASSLARSNQPQHF
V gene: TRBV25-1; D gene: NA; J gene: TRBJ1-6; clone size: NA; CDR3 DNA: TGTGCCAGCAGTGAACCCCGCCGGGGGGGAAATTCACCCCTCCACTTT; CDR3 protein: CASSEPRRGGNSPLHF
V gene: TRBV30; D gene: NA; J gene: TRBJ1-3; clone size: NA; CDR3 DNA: TGTGCCTGGAGTCCCCTCATCAGGTCTGGAAACACCATATATTTT; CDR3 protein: CAWSPLIRSGNTIYF
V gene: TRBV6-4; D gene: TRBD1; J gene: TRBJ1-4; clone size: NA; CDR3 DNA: TGTGCCAGCAGTGCCCCCGGGACAGGGTACGTTGCAACTAATGAAAAACTGTTTTTT; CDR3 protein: CASSAPGTGYVATNEKLFF
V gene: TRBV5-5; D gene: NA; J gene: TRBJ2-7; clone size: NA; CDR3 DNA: TGTGCCAGCAGCTTTAGTACAGCGGGCTCCTACGAGCAGTACTTC; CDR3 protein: CASSFSTAGSYEQYF
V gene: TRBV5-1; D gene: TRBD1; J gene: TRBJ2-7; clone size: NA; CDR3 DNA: TGCGCCAGCAGCCCCCAACAGGGGCCGAGTCTCCAGTACTTC; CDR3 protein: CASSPQQGPSLQYF